This T cell receptor (beta chain) was sequenced during a study of cytomegalovirus exposure and HLA in healthy donors (dated by TCRdb to 2016 to 2017). In terms of the full investigation: The 700 or so repertoires of the first cohort and the 95 to 150 validation repertoires were produced on the same platform, according to a later analysis. The study aimed to test whether cataloging public T cell receptors could reveal signatures of past pathogen exposure. Along with the approximately 700-subject first cohort, a separate validation cohort of around 120 different subjects was used. High-throughput TCR immunosequencing, statistical association of individual TCRs with disease status, and machine learning were combined to predict cytomegalovirus infection status.

Library preparation used the immunoSEQ multiplex PCR assay. Under the source paper's analysis protocol: To diagnose cytomegalovirus status from the catalog of TCR beta chain sequences, a statistical classification framework was built. What TCRdb holds here is the immuneACCESS table cut down to in-frame rearrangements. Part of the clones is not present; checked against another copy, under half of the missing clones reflect an unresolved V gene, and the others are unexplained. V, J and clone size derive from that table, while D and trimming were established from the DNA sequence. The sample table records over 85,000 clones; approximately 87% of these occur just once. The ten largest clones add up to about 1.5% of the sample. Separate from the approximately 700-subject first cohort, the validation cohort of about 110 subjects was the group to which the donors belonged. V lost 0 bases and J lost 7 bases; the stretch between them is 11 bases long. Looking up the germline V gene (reference sequence) yields CDR1 SGHNT and CDR2 YYREEE. Including the terminal cysteine and phenylalanine, the CDR3 comprises 13 residues. Solely the CDR3 DNA is kept, with 39 bases framed from the first base.

Findings and caveats that apply to the study as a whole: A later analysis found that TCRs clustered in the first cohort also tended to co-occur in the approximately 120 validation repertoires, with approximately 95% of cluster scores above 0. Most TCR sequences were observed very rarely across donors, whereas some public TCRs were present in many individuals. In both the original and validation cohorts, the classifier was reported to diagnose cytomegalovirus status with high specificity and sensitivity. A later analysis had no HLA typing for the validation cohort, so co-occurrence there was scored across all 130 or so repertoires. In vitro tests confirmed that a few of the cytomegalovirus-associated TCR beta chains recognize cytomegalovirus antigens. The authors suggested that the approach could potentially be generalized to other disease states and immunological phenotypes. The study listed 170 or so TCR beta chains as associated with cytomegalovirus.

As regards this clone: The clone's antigen remains unknown. Base qualities are not provided; no much larger clone lies one nucleotide away.

This TCR was sampled from a woman younger than 45 in good health and CMV-seropositive. Sequenced: PBMCs. The chain joins TRBV5-4 to TRBJ2-7; D gene: possibly TRBD2, on 7 matching bases. The nucleotide sequence reads as follows: TGTGCCAGCAGCTTGGTTGGGGGGGCTGAGCAGTACTTC. Protein translation: CASSLVGGAEQYF.